Presented here are 17 T cell receptor beta chains from one specimen sequenced in a study of cytomegalovirus exposure and HLA in healthy donors. PCR employed 60 Vbeta and 13 Jbeta primers. Sequencing used immunoSEQ multiplex PCR; TCRdb keeps in-frame clones, though not all of them. The data contain some 77,000 clones, 79% of them singletons. The material sequenced was PBMCs. These receptors all come from a man aged 30 to 39 in good health and CMV-seronegative.

The V and J genes are TRBV18 and TRBJ1-5; tentatively, D is TRBD1 (6 bases). There are 16 residues in the CDR3. The V and J ends lost 3 bases and 9 bases respectively, with 21 bases between them. Per germline, CDR1 KGHSH and CDR2 LQKENI. This CDR3 is CASSPRGQLLGAPQHF. DNA for the CDR3: TGTGCCAGCTCACCTCGTGGACAGTTACTCGGGGCGCCCCAGCATTTT.

This sequence joins TRBV9 and TRBJ2-2; tentative D call: TRBD1 (6 bases). Germline V lookup: CDR1 SGDLS, CDR2 YYNGEE. CDR3 length: 14 amino acids. Trimming removed 3 bases from V and 3 bases from J, with 9 bases in between. The CDR3: CASSAEGDTGELFF. The DNA of the CDR3 is TGTGCCAGCAGCGCTGAGGGGGACACCGGGGAGCTGTTTTTT.

This chain connects TRBV4-3 to TRBJ2-2; the D is unclear. This CDR3 spans 16 amino acids. CDR1 and CDR2 (germline): LGHNA, YSLEER. The ends were cut back, 7 bases at V and 7 bases at J, with 22 bases in the middle. In DNA form, the CDR3 reads TGCGCCAGCACCTACTCCTCCGACTTCCGAGGCGGGGAGCTGTTTTTT. Translation gives CASTYSSDFRGGELFF.

The chain couples TRBV28 to TRBJ1-2, with D possibly matching TRBD1 (6 bases). Germline-derived CDR1 and CDR2 are MDHEN and SYDVKM. Between the trimmed V and J ends, which lost 3 bases and 10 bases, there was a span of 18 bases. There are 14 residues in the CDR3. CDR3 residues: CASSFSTGGNIYTF. The CDR3 DNA reads TGTGCCAGCAGTTTCTCAACTGGGGGCAATATCTACACCTTC.

CDR3 in amino acids: CASSAGIGLAVTDTQYF. The CDR3, as DNA: TGTGCCAGCAGTGCGGGCATTGGACTAGCGGTCACAGATACGCAGTATTTT. This chain links TRBV2 with TRBJ2-3, with TRBD2 matching 10 bases. V lost 4 bases, J lost 2 bases, and 9 bases stayed unmatched. This CDR3 has 17 amino acids. The germline V gene encodes CDR1 SNHLY and CDR2 FYNNEI.

The chain has TRBV7-2 and TRBJ2-2; weak D call: TRBD1 (5 bases). The CDR3 has 16 amino acids. Looked up from germline, CDR1 is SGHTA and CDR2 is FQGNSA. V lost 5 bases and J lost 2, with 15 bases in between. In DNA, the CDR3 is TGTGCCAGCAGCCCCCGGACAAGGGTTAACACCGGGGAGCTGTTTTTT. Translation: CASSPRTRVNTGELFF.

This clone was detected only a few times. J is TRBJ1-1 and V is TRBV27; TRBD1 aligns across 8 bases. CDR1 and CDR2 from the germline V gene are MNHEY and SMNVEV (reference sequence). J was trimmed by 11 bases and V by 4 bases; bases with no gene match: 3. The CDR3 extends over 11 amino acids. CDR3 bases: TGTGCCAGCAGTTCAGGGGGCCTCGCTTTCTTT. As protein: CASSSGGLAFF.

V gene TRBV12-5 combines with J gene TRBJ1-2; D call uncertain. Germline values: CDR1 LGHNT, CDR2 FRNRAP. With 3 bases removed from V and 6 bases from J, the gap between germline ends came to 11 bases. The length of the CDR3 is 13 residues. The CDR3 DNA is TGTGCTAGTGGTTTAGCCGAAGCGCATGGCTACACCTTC. This translates into CASGLAEAHGYTF.

The chain employs TRBV6-1 and TRBJ2-7; TRBD2 aligns across 15 bases. The CDR3 has 14 amino acids. The junction had 1 base not matched to a gene; V was cut back by 4 bases and J by 6 bases. Germline V gene lookup returns CDR1 MNHNS and CDR2 SASEGT. CDR3 region: CASSVGLAGGEQYF. CDR3 DNA sequence: TGTGCCAGCAGTGTGGGACTAGCGGGAGGCGAGCAGTACTTC.

The CDR3 here is CASSLPGQGSYGYTF. The CDR3 nucleotides read TGTGCCAGCAGCTTACCGGGCCAGGGGAGCTATGGCTACACCTTC. The chain joins TRBV7-9 to TRBJ1-2; TRBD1 is a possible D gene (6 bases). The germline CDR1 and CDR2 sequences are SEHNR and FQNEAQ (reference sequence). There are 15 residues in the CDR3. V shed 2 bases and J shed 4 bases, with 14 bases lying between them.

This clone has a handful of counts. The chain uses TRBV2 and TRBJ1-4, with 9 bases aligning to TRBD1. The length of the CDR3 is 15 residues. Germline-derived CDR1 and CDR2 are SNHLY and FYNNEI. Trimming removed 6 bases from V and 7 bases from J; junction bases left unmatched: 9. The CDR3 loop reads CASSEQGARGEKLFF. CDR3 nucleotides: TGTGCCAGCAGCGAACAGGGGGCGCGGGGTGAAAAACTGTTTTTT.

This clone was seen only a few times. The chain employs TRBV6-4 and TRBJ2-5; 11 positions agree with TRBD1. Germline CDR1 reads MRHNA; CDR2 reads SNTAGT. This CDR3 has 13 residues. J lost 3 bases, V lost 11 bases, and 5 bases had no gene match. Here the CDR3 DNA reads TGTGCCGGATGGACAGGGGGCAAAGAGACCCAGTACTTC. Translating gives CAGWTGGKETQYF.

The chain joins TRBV27 to TRBJ2-5; possibly TRBD2 for D (5 bases). Per germline, CDR1 MNHEY and CDR2 SMNVEV (reference sequence). The CDR3 runs 14 residues. The V gene lost 2 bases and the J gene lost 5 bases, with 12 bases spanning the gap. The CDR3 region is CASSLIGGRETQYF. In DNA form, the CDR3 reads TGTGCCAGCAGTTTAATTGGAGGACGGGAGACCCAGTACTTC.

The J gene is TRBJ1-2, the V gene TRBV4-3; TRBD1 aligns across 8 bases. The CDR3 runs to 14 residues. With V trimmed by 1 base and J by 3 bases, 1 base remained unmatched. Germline CDR1 and CDR2: LGHNA and YSLEER. Here the CDR3 DNA reads TGCGCCAGCAGCCAAGTGGACAGGGACTATGGCTACACCTTC. Translating gives CASSQVDRDYGYTF.

Of note for this clone: Here the CDR3 omits its conserved ending phenylalanine or tryptophan, so a read error is the likely source. Because the CDR3's place on the DNA is in doubt, the DNA is left out and the CDR3 is given as listed by TCRdb. The chain carries TRBV7-2 and TRBJ1-2; TRBD1, as called in the table, went unchecked against the DNA. The CDR3 has 10 residues if both end residues are counted. In germline, CDR1 is SGHTA, CDR2 FQGNSA. CDR3 protein: CASSLARDRC.

The chain couples TRBV29-1 to TRBJ2-3; 7 bases match TRBD2. The V gene's germline CDR1 is SQVTM and CDR2 ANQGSEA. V gave up 4 bases and J gave up 3 bases; unmatched junction bases: 7. The CDR3 covers 14 residues. As DNA, the CDR3 is TGCAGCGTTGGTTTGCGGGAGAAGACAGATACGCAGTATTTT. It is translated as CSVGLREKTDTQYF.

The chain employs TRBV27 and TRBJ2-1, with TRBD1 matching 9 bases. Per the germline V gene, CDR1 is MNHEY and CDR2 is SMNVEV (reference sequence). The junction had 7 bases not matched to a gene; V was cut back by 5 bases and J by 5 bases. The CDR3 spans 15 residues. In nucleotides, the CDR3 is TGTGCCAGCAGTACGGGACAGGGTTGGAACAATGAGCAGTTCTTC. Translation gives CASSTGQGWNNEQFF.